This T cell receptor (beta chain) was retrieved from a study of shared clonotypes between healthy human individuals. Comment on this clone: Its specificity is not known.

Germline CDR1 is LGHNA and CDR2 is YSLEER. The CDR3 extends over 15 amino acids. V was trimmed by 0 bases and J by 6 bases, leaving 12 bases between them. The naive CD8 subset, CD45RO-negative cells positively selected for CCR7, excluded terminally differentiated effector memory CD45RA+ cells. The study's findings and limits: Researchers found naive subsets generally carried larger estimated richness than memory subsets.

Profiling relied on immunoSEQ multiplex PCR, and the TCRdb table lists in-frame clones only, not all of them. In the table there are some 740,000 clones, approximately 92% of which are singletons. Sequencing used naive CD8+ T cells sorted from blood. The chain carries TRBV4-3 and TRBJ2-4; TRBD2 might be the D (7 bases). The receptor was isolated from a man aged 30 to 45 in good health. The CDR3 is CASSQDQGGGNIQYF. CDR3 nucleotide sequence: TGCGCCAGCAGCCAAGATCAGGGAGGGGGAAACATTCAGTACTTC.